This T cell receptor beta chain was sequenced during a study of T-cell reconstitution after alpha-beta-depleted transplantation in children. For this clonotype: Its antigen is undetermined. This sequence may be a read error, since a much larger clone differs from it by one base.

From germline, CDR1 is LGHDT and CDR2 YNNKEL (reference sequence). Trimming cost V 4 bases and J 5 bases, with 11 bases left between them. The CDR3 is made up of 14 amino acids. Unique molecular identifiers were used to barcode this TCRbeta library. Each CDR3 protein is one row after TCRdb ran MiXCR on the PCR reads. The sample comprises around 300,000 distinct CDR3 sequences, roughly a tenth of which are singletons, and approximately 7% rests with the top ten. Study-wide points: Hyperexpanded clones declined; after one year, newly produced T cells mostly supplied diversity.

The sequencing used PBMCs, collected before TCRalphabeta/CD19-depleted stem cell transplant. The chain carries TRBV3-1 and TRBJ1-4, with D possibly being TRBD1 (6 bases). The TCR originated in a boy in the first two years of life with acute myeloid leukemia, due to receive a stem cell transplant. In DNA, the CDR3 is TGTGCCAGCAGCCCCCGACAGGCCAATGAAAAACTGTTTTTT. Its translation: CASSPRQANEKLFF. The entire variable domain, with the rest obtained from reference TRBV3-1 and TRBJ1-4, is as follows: DTAVSQTPKYLVTQMGNDKSIKCEQNLGHDTMYWYKQDSKKFLKIMFSYNNKELIINETVPNRFSPKSPDKAHLNLHINSLELGDSAVYFCASSPRQANEKLFFGSGTQLSVL.